The rows below give T cell receptor beta chains drawn from one sample of a study of sequential checkpoint blockade in melanoma. Data came from immunoSEQ multiplex PCR; TCRdb stores just in-frame clones and leaves some out. The top ten hold 10% of the sample, which has tens of thousands of clones, approximately 80% seen once. The material sequenced was CD8+ T cells sorted from blood (inferred from file names), taken from a patient given nivolumab and ipilimumab in sequence. Receptors originate from a human donor with melanoma. Each CDR3 is given with its conserved first and last residue. Fields, in order: CDR3 protein, D gene, V gene, clone size. A D gene is named only where the DNA matches it firmly. Not all rows give a size; the values are once, few, many and, for expanded clones, a class.

CDR3aa: CASSVGRGWETQYF
d_gene: -
v_gene: TRBV2
abundance: -

CDR3aa: CASSWGRAGNQPQHF
d_gene: -
v_gene: TRBV19
abundance: -

CDR3aa: CASRDQVRHEKLFF
d_gene: -
v_gene: TRBV4-2
abundance: -

CDR3aa: CASTVVSYEQYF
d_gene: -
v_gene: TRBV10-1
abundance: -

CDR3aa: CASSPWGTSGNEQFF
d_gene: TRBD2
v_gene: TRBV4-3
abundance: -

CDR3aa: CASRHGGVPDGYTF
d_gene: -
v_gene: TRBV6-5
abundance: few

CDR3aa: CASSVVLAGAYNEQFF
d_gene: TRBD2
v_gene: TRBV9
abundance: few

CDR3aa: CATSRTGLSPLHF
d_gene: TRBD1
v_gene: TRBV15
abundance: -

CDR3aa: CASSSGQKSSYNSPLHF
d_gene: -
v_gene: TRBV5-4
abundance: -

CDR3aa: CASSERPSAYTDTQYF
d_gene: -
v_gene: TRBV2
abundance: -

CDR3aa: CASSAQNNEQFF
d_gene: -
v_gene: TRBV9
abundance: once

CDR3aa: CASSSVTGNQETQYF
d_gene: -
v_gene: TRBV6-5
abundance: -

CDR3aa: CASSLALGRGEQYF
d_gene: -
v_gene: TRBV7-6
abundance: -

CDR3aa: CASSLLRGRALGTGELFF
d_gene: TRBD2
v_gene: TRBV5-1
abundance: -

CDR3aa: CASSLTGGIRYFNSPLHF
d_gene: -
v_gene: TRBV7-2
abundance: -

CDR3aa: CANQVQGGGLPGEQFF
d_gene: TRBD2
v_gene: TRBV19
abundance: -

CDR3aa: CATLQDRGLDEQYF
d_gene: TRBD1
v_gene: TRBV2
abundance: -

CDR3aa: CASYPLRWKPGLDNEKLFF
d_gene: -
v_gene: TRBV28
abundance: -

CDR3aa: CASPPSGEYEQFF
d_gene: -
v_gene: TRBV7-9
abundance: -

CDR3aa: CASSPWTSGNEQFF
d_gene: TRBD2
v_gene: TRBV7-2
abundance: -

CDR3aa: CASSYYGTAGDTQYF
d_gene: TRBD2
v_gene: TRBV6-5
abundance: -

CDR3aa: CAISESGDRFGVNQPQHF
d_gene: TRBD1
v_gene: TRBV10-3
abundance: -

CDR3aa: CASRRGLLEGYTF
d_gene: -
v_gene: TRBV4-3
abundance: -

CDR3aa: CASSAGGPRQYF
d_gene: TRBD2
v_gene: TRBV9
abundance: -

CDR3aa: CASRASRDSYEQYF
d_gene: TRBD1
v_gene: TRBV19
abundance: -

CDR3aa: CASSLRTSGDGDTGELFF
d_gene: TRBD2
v_gene: TRBV4-1
abundance: few

CDR3aa: CASSFESWGSYGYTF
d_gene: -
v_gene: TRBV5-6
abundance: -